This TCR beta chain was recovered during a study of cytomegalovirus exposure and HLA in healthy donors (dated by TCRdb to the late 2010s). Looking at the study overall: An earlier analysis of some 620 of the donors reported 250 to 350 Gb of sequence data and 95 million to 120 million unique TCR beta sequences obtained from about 179 million T cells. Because of strong linkage in the cohort, a few DR-DQ haplotypes were treated as single units for association and clustering. Class I and class II HLA loci were covered by the typing at four-digit resolution. An earlier analysis of around 580 of the donors used high-throughput TCR beta sequencing to judge whether each TCR beta V gene segment behaved as functional or pseudogenic. A later genetic analysis took genome-wide SNP genotypes for about 55% of the roughly 670 donors and used that subset as a discovery cohort. The study profiled the T cell repertoires of hundreds of subjects by immunosequencing and related them to cytomegalovirus serostatus. The genetic ancestry cluster associated with self-reported Caucasian donors included 81% of the approximately 410 genotyped donors. Across approximately 400 genotyped donors of the cohort, an average of about 250,000 unique TCR beta nucleotide sequences per donor were sequenced, and approximately 19% of those sequences were non-productive. Rather than using new phenotypic data, the later analysis identified candidate immune exposures from TCR beta sequences and from how often those sequences occurred across donors. Alongside the repertoire data, information on donor age, sex, ethnicity and CMV serostatus was compiled. A separate validation cohort of about 110 different subjects was used in addition to the approximately 700-subject first cohort. To predict cytomegalovirus infection status, the study brought together high-throughput TCR immunosequencing, statistical association of individual TCRs with disease status, and machine learning. Every repertoire in the discovery cohort had been generated on one and the same sequencing platform. In a later analysis, previously published TCR beta repertoires from 600 to 850 donors were re-analyzed and high-resolution HLA genotyping was added so that TCR occurrence patterns could be studied. Approximately 310 gigabases of sequencing data and approximately 84 million unique TCR sequences were included in an early release covering 550 to 650 HLA-typed donors. The study aimed to test whether cataloging public T cell receptors could reveal signatures of past pathogen exposure. Typing coverage varied by locus: 629-630 donors for A, B, C, DRB1 and DQB1; approximately 520 for DQA1; approximately 610 for DPA1; around 490 for DPB1.

Unmatched junction bases come to 2, with V trimmed by 4 bases and J by 3 bases. CDR1 and CDR2 are drawn from the germline V gene: SQVTM, ANQGSEA. Including the terminal cysteine and phenylalanine, the CDR3 comprises 12 residues. Only the CDR3 portion is preserved as DNA: 36 bases, with reading frame beginning at the first base. In the case of this clone: The antigen it recognizes is unknown. Base-call qualities are not available, and no considerably larger clone is one nucleotide away.

The cohort consisted of hundreds of healthy bone marrow donors. Cohort members were all nominally healthy when sampled, although unrecorded immune exposures were likely present. The donor was CMV seronegative and was included in the group of 352 seronegative cohort members. Every donor gave a peripheral blood sample, and the peripheral blood mononuclear cells from that sample were used for TCR beta sequencing. Genomic DNA was extracted from the blood cell samples with the Qiagen DNeasy Blood Extraction Kit. The library was prepared using the immunoSEQ multiplex PCR assay. For the multiplex PCR, a mixture combining 60 forward primers for TCR Vbeta segments and 13 reverse primers for TCR Jbeta segments was used. The CDR3 region of rearranged TCR beta genes was amplified from genomic DNA by a multiplex PCR assay. On the Illumina HiSeq System, the amplified TCR beta libraries were sequenced as 87-base-pair reads. The published analysis was carried out like this. A later analysis counted 75 million to 100 million unique TCR beta chains across the 690 or so repertoires, and around 12 million of these chains were shared by at least two donors. Raw reads were error-corrected and collapsed into unique sequences by a nearest-neighbor algorithm in which closely related sequences were merged to remove PCR and sequencing errors. V, D and J gene segments were assigned by aligning CDR3 sequences to IMGT reference sequences. For a sequence to be retained, a match of at least six nucleotides was required to both a V gene segment and a J gene segment. A rearrangement counted as productive if the CDR3 had no stop codons and remained in frame with V and J, and every other rearrangement counted as non-productive. Following IMGT convention, CDR3 was defined as the stretch from the second conserved V-encoded cysteine to the conserved J-encoded phenylalanine. In an earlier analysis of more than 550 of the donors, sequences lacking an unambiguous match to a single V gene segment were excluded. In an earlier analysis of approximately 590 of the donors, V segments were called functional above 56.7% productive rearrangements and were called segregating when the between-donor standard deviation exceeded 5%. A statistical classification framework was built for diagnosing cytomegalovirus status from the catalog of TCR beta chain sequences. In a later analysis, V and J genes were assigned by comparing TCR nucleotide sequences against IMGT/GENE-DB human TR gene sequences. Using the TCRdist pipeline, a later analysis assigned CDR3 sequences along with most-parsimonious VDJ recombination scenarios. In a later analysis, every TCR beta chain was defined by the combination of its CDR3 amino acid sequence and its V-gene family, and reads without a unique V-gene family were dropped. To address suspected cross-contamination and a sequencing artifact, a later analysis removed 450 to 700 highly shared, low-generation-probability nucleotide sequences. In a later analysis, a clonal expansion index for each public chain was calculated from normalized within-repertoire ranks of inferred template counts. In a later analysis, generation probabilities were computed with a VDJ recombination model fitted to out-of-frame rearrangements, and the resulting probabilities were checked against IGoR. In a later analysis, TCR-TCR, TCR-HLA and TCR-CMV co-occurrence was scored with hypergeometric tests, and a repertoire-size bias correction was applied to TCR pairs. In a later analysis, false discovery rates were estimated by permuting HLA or CMV assignments 20 times. In a later analysis, co-occurring TCRs were grouped using DBSCAN, with TCRdist sequence similarity added in when clustering inside HLA-allele-positive subsets. Repertoires with fewer than 30,000 or more than 120,000 public chains, plus five repertoires with anomalous nucleotide sharing, were excluded from co-occurrence clustering. Entries here come from immuneACCESS through TCRdb and include only in-frame sequences with V and J called. Some clones fail to appear in such tables; in the studies checked, an unresolved V gene covers under half of the shortfall, and the cause of the remainder is unknown. The V and J calls and clone size are taken from that table; D and trimming were inferred from the DNA. Within this sample are approximately 130,000 clones, with about 64% of them counted one time only. Jointly, the top ten make up roughly 2.5% of the sample.

Beyond this particular receptor, the publication reports: In the study, 150 to 200 TCR beta chains were listed as associated with cytomegalovirus. In an earlier analysis of several hundred of the donors, most TCR beta V segments were observed in productive rearrangements about 90% or about 30% of the time, broadly matching IMGT annotations. According to a later analysis, TCR association rates differed among HLA loci, with DRB1 alleles showing the most associated TCRs and HLA-C alleles showing the fewest. Immune exposure information for the cohort was limited to CMV serostatus. Linkage disequilibrium might explain the correlated functional status among segregating V segments, but an unknown experimental factor could not be excluded. The cohort was sequenced for TCR beta chains only, and without alpha or paired-chain data the features that could be detected were limited. The 87-base-pair reads could not distinguish some IMGT-functional V segments, including TRBV6-2 and TRBV6-3, so those segments were excluded. A later genetic analysis associated a missense DCLRE1C variant with V-gene and J-gene trimming of TCR beta chains, and an independent cohort replicated the association. Across donors, most TCR sequences were observed very rarely, whereas some public TCRs were present in many individuals. Roughly uniform sequencing depth across donors was assumed in presence/absence analyses, although this assumption may not hold. In a later genetic analysis, fewer N-insertions in productive TCRs were reported among donors in an Asian-associated ancestry cluster than the roughly 700-donor mean. Specific HLA alleles were associated with over 15,000 TCR beta sequences at a false discovery rate of 0.05 in a later analysis. In vitro tests confirmed that a few of the cytomegalovirus-associated TCR beta chains recognize cytomegalovirus antigens. A further reported finding was that TCR beta sequences accurately predicted the HLA-A and HLA-B alleles for most subjects in the first cohort. According to a later analysis, parvovirus B19, influenza, CMV and Epstein-Barr virus appeared linked to several top co-occurrence clusters. HLA typing was unavailable for some donors at each locus, so association tests used only the typed subset. Assigning TCR associations to individual alleles was difficult when HLA alleles, especially DR and DQ, strongly co-occurred. The authors suggested that the approach could potentially be generalized to other disease states and immunological phenotypes. Some 16 rarely observed V segments, including chromosome 9 orphons, were excluded from the earlier analysis of about 600 of the donors because counts were too low. In a later analysis, HLA-associated TCR beta chains showed more clonal expansion and lower generation probabilities than non-associated chains that were equally common. A later analysis found that most CMV-associated TCR beta chains appeared HLA-restricted, with HLA associations seemingly driven largely by CMV exposure. A cluster of highly shared sequence variants was judged likely to be a technical artifact of the sequencing pipeline. The classifier was reported to diagnose cytomegalovirus status with high specificity and sensitivity in both the original and validation cohorts.

The chain is assembled from TRBV29-1 and TRBJ2-5; TRBD1 fits 7 bases in the junction. The sequenced sample was PBMCs. This receptor was taken from a woman aged 40 to 55 in good health and CMV-seronegative. The sequenced DNA: TGCAGCGTTGGGCAGGGGGAAGAGACCCAGTACTTC. Its protein reads: CSVGQGEETQYF.